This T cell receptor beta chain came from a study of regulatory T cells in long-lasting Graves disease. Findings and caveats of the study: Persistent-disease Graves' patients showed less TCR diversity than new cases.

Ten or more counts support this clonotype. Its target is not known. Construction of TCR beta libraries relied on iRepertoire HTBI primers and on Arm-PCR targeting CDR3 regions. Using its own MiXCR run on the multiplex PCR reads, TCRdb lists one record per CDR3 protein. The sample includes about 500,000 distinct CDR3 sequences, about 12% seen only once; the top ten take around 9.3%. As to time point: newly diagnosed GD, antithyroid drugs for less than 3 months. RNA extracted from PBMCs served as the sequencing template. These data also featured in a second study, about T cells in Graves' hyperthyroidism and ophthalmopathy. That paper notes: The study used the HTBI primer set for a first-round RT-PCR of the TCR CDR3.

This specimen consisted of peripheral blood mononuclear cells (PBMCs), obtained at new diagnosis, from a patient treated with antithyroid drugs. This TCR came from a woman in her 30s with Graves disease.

CDR3 sequence: CASSSFGDTQYF. DNA for the CDR3: TGCGCCAGCAGTTCATTCGGAGATACGCAGTATTTT. V gene TRBV5-1 combines with J gene TRBJ2-3; D not certain. Trimming stripped 5 bases from V and 5 bases from J, with 9 bases between. Germline V lookup: CDR1 SGHRS, CDR2 YFSETQ. The CDR3 has 12 amino acids.